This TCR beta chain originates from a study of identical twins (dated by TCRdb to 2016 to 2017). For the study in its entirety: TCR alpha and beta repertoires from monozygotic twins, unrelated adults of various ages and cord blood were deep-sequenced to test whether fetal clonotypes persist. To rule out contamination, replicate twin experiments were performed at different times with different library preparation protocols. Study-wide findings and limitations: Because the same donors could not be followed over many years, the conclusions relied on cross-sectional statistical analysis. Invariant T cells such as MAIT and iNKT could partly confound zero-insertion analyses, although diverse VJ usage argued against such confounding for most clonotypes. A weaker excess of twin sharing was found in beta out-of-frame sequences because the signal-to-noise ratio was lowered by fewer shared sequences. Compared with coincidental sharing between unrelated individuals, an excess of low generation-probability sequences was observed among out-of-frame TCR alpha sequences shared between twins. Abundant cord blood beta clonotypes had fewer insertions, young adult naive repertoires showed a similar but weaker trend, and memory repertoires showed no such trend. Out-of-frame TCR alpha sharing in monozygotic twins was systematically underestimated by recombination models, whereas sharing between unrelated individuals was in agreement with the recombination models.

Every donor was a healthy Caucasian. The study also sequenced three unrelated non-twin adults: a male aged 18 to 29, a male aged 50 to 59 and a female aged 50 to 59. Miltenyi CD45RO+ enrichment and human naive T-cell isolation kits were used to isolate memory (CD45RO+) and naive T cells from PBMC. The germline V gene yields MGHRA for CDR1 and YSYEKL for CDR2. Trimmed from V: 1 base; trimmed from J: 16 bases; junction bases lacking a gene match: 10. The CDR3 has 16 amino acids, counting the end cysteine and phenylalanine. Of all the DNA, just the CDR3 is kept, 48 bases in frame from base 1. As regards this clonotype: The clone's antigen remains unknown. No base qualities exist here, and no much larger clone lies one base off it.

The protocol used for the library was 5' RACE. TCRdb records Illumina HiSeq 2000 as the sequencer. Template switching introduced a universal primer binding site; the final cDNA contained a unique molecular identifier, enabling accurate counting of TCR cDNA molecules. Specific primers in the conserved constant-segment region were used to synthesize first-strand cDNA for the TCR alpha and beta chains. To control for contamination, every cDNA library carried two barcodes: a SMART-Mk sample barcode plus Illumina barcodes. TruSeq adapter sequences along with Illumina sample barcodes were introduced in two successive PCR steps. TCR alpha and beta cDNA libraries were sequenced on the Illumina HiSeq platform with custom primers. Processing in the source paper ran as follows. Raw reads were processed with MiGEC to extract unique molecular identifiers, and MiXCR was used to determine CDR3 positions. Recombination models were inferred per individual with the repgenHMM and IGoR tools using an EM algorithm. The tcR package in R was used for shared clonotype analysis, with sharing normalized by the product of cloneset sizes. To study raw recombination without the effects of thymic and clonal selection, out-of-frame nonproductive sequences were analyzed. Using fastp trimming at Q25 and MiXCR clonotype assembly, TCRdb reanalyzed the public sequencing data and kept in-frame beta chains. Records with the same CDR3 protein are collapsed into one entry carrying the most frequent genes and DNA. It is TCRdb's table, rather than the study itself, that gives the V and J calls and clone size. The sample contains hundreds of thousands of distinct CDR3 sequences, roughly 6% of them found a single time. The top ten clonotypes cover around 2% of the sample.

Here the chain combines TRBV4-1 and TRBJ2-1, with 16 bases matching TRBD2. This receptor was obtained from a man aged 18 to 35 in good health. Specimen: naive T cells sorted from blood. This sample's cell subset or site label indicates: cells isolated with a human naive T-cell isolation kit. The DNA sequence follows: TGCGCCAGCAGCCAAGGAACGGGACTAGCGGGAGGGCCGGAATTCTTC. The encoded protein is CASSQGTGLAGGPEFF.